This TCR beta chain appears in the sequencing data of a study of response to subunit inactivated influenza vaccine. V lost 0 bases and J 6 bases, leaving 17 bases between the germline ends. Looked up from germline, CDR1 is SGHRS and CDR2 is YFSETQ. CDR3 length: 16 amino acids. The study's findings and limits: Authors proposed each seasonal influenza vaccination draws in few new T cells.

TCRdb called the RT-PCR reads again in MiXCR, with one record for every CDR3 protein. Of over 800,000 distinct CDR3 sequences detected, 21% appear once; the ten largest clones hold more than 8.5%. This clonotype has only one observation. Its cognate antigen is unknown. The starting material was PBMCs from blood, obtained about 5 days after vaccination. The TCR sequence derives from a man aged 50-59 years who received an inactivated influenza vaccine. This sequence joins TRBV5-1 and TRBJ2-3; perhaps TRBD2 as D (6 bases). CDR3 protein: CASSLASGVRRDTQYF. CDR3 in DNA: TGCGCCAGCAGCTTGGCCTCGGGGGTCCGTCGGGATACGCAGTATTTT. The whole variable domain, filled in from reference TRBV5-1 and TRBJ2-3, reads KAGVTQTPRYLIKTRGQQVTLSCSPISGHRSVSWYQQTPGQGLQFLFEYFSETQRNKGNFPGRFSGRQFSNSRSEMNVSTLELGDSALYLCASSLASGVRRDTQYFGPGTRLTVL.